This TCR beta chain comes out of a study of OX40 agonist ivuxolimab in advanced cancers. On the study more broadly: Patients in dose escalation had liver, melanoma, kidney or head and neck cancers. The group had a mean age of 60 years, ranged from about 23 to 85, and was roughly 80% male. Prior anti-PD-1, anti-PD-L1 or anti-CTLA-4 therapy was allowed; over 30% had some. Overall study results and limits: Antigen specificity was not determined for the expanded peripheral T cells.

Profiled with immunoSEQ multiplex PCR; TCRdb holds only in-frame clones, not every one. The sample includes about 19,000 clones, nearly 70% seen only once; the top ten take about 13%. The germline V gene encodes CDR1 MRHNA and CDR2 SNTAGT. Trimming cost V 6 bases and J 4 bases; bases outside gene matches: 8. CDR3 length equals 14 residues. This clone appeared a few times. The antigen is not known. The chain joins TRBV6-4 to TRBJ1-2, with TRBD1 identical over 7 bases. The sequence came from an adult with an advanced solid tumor such as melanoma, head and neck, liver or kidney cancer. The specimen comprised CD4+ or CD8+ T cells sorted from blood, sampled in a trial of the OX40 agonist ivuxolimab. The CDR3 protein is CASSDREGAYGYTF. CDR3 DNA sequence: TGTGCCAGCAGCGACAGGGAAGGAGCCTATGGCTACACCTTC.